The clone carrying this T cell receptor beta chain was recorded a few times. Antigen specificity is unknown. Trimming removed 4 bases from V and 5 bases from J, with 8 bases in between. The CDR3 loop spans 12 amino acids. Per the germline V gene, CDR1 is LNHDA and CDR2 is SQIVND (reference sequence). This sample stems from a study of cytomegalovirus exposure and HLA in healthy donors. Study findings and constraints: Segments of the TCR beta V type were, in most cases, productive about 90% or about 30% of the time in an earlier analysis. TCR beta sequences reportedly predicted most subjects' HLA-A and HLA-B alleles accurately.

Use of 60 Vbeta and 13 Jbeta primers characterized the PCR. The table came from immunoSEQ multiplex PCR; TCRdb's copy has only in-frame clones and leaves some out. Here the sample spans roughly 130,000 clones, 8.5% being singletons. The chain has TRBV19 and TRBJ1-2, with a weak D call TRBD1 (5 bases). Sequencing was carried out using PBMCs. The TCR sequence derives from a man aged 40-49 years in good health and CMV-seronegative. The CDR3 bases are TGTGCCAGTAGTACGACAGAGTATGGCTACACCTTC. Protein: CASSTTEYGYTF.